A selection of T cell receptor beta chains follows, all from one sample in a study of CD8+ T cells in alopecia areata. Only in-frame clones appear in the TCRdb table, and some are missing; sequencing was by immunoSEQ multiplex PCR. The sample consists of about 120,000 clones, about 59% of them appearing once. This material consisted of CD4+ T cells sorted from blood, taken at week 4, from a patient treated with tofacitinib. These receptors came from a human donor with alopecia areata. The CDR3 runs from the conserved cysteine through the conserved F or W. D genes are given only for firm matches. Only part of the rows carry a size: once, few, many, or a class if the clone is expanded.

V gene: TRBV18
J gene: TRBJ1-2
CDR3 length: 14
clone size: -
D gene: -
CDR3 DNA: TGTGCCAGCTCACCCAGGGAAGTTAACTATGGCTACACCTTC
CDR3 protein: CASSPREVNYGYTF

V gene: TRBV29-1
J gene: TRBJ2-6
CDR3 length: 16
clone size: few
D gene: -
CDR3 DNA: TGCAGCGTTGAAAGGTTCGGGGGTGCTGGGGCCAACGTCCTGACTTTC
CDR3 protein: CSVERFGGAGANVLTF

V gene: TRBV5-4
J gene: TRBJ1-3
CDR3 length: 16
clone size: few
D gene: -
CDR3 DNA: TGCGCCAGCAGCCAAAATGGACTGCCGTCTGGAAACACCATATATTTT
CDR3 protein: CASSQNGLPSGNTIYF

V gene: TRBV30
J gene: TRBJ1-1
CDR3 length: 14
clone size: -
D gene: -
CDR3 DNA: TGTGCCTGGAGTCGGACGCTAAAGGACACTGAAGCTTTCTTT
CDR3 protein: CAWSRTLKDTEAFF

V gene: TRBV28
J gene: TRBJ1-1
CDR3 length: 13
clone size: -
D gene: -
CDR3 DNA: TGTGCCAGCAGCCAACCCTTCCAAGTTGAAGCTTTCTTT
CDR3 protein: CASSQPFQVEAFF

V gene: TRBV2
J gene: TRBJ1-5
CDR3 length: 12
clone size: -
D gene: -
CDR3 DNA: TGTGCCAGTAGTGGAGGGGGGCAGCCCCAGCATTTT
CDR3 protein: CASSGGGQPQHF

V gene: TRBV4-2
J gene: TRBJ1-5
CDR3 length: 13
clone size: -
D gene: -
CDR3 DNA: TGTGCCAGCAGCCAAACGACCAATCAGCCCCAGCATTTT
CDR3 protein: CASSQTTNQPQHF

V gene: TRBV29-1
J gene: TRBJ2-5
CDR3 length: 14
clone size: -
D gene: -
CDR3 DNA: TGCAGCGTTGATCCGGCCGGGGGACAAGAGACCCAGTACTTC
CDR3 protein: CSVDPAGGQETQYF

V gene: TRBV15
J gene: TRBJ1-1
CDR3 length: 13
clone size: -
D gene: -
CDR3 DNA: TGTGCCACCAGCAGAGTAAGGGACACTGAAGCTTTCTTT
CDR3 protein: CATSRVRDTEAFF

V gene: TRBV5-4
J gene: TRBJ2-5
CDR3 length: 13
clone size: -
D gene: -
CDR3 DNA: TGTGCCAGCAGCTTGGCTACCCAAGAGACCCAGTACTTC
CDR3 protein: CASSLATQETQYF

V gene: TRBV4-2
J gene: TRBJ2-7
CDR3 length: 21
clone size: many
D gene: TRBD2
CDR3 DNA: TGTGCCAGCAGCCAAGAGGTCTCACGCAGTGGGCCGGGGGGTACCGTCTACGAGCAGTACTTC
CDR3 protein: CASSQEVSRSGPGGTVYEQYF

V gene: TRBV11-2
J gene: TRBJ2-2
CDR3 length: 16
clone size: -
D gene: TRBD2
CDR3 DNA: TGTGCCAGCAGCTACGGGACTAGCGGGAATGCCGGGGAGCTGTTTTTT
CDR3 protein: CASSYGTSGNAGELFF

V gene: TRBV5-6
J gene: TRBJ1-1
CDR3 length: 14
clone size: few
D gene: -
CDR3 DNA: TGTGCCAGCAGCTCTACGGACGGTTACACTGAAGCTTTCTTT
CDR3 protein: CASSSTDGYTEAFF

V gene: TRBV5-4
J gene: TRBJ1-1
CDR3 length: 14
clone size: -
D gene: TRBD1
CDR3 DNA: TGTGCCAGCACCTTGCAGGGGGGCGACACTGAAGCTTTCTTT
CDR3 protein: CASTLQGGDTEAFF

V gene: TRBV7-2
J gene: TRBJ1-2
CDR3 length: 13
clone size: -
D gene: -
CDR3 DNA: TGTGCCAGCAGCGGAGATCGTAGCTATGGCTACACCTTC
CDR3 protein: CASSGDRSYGYTF

V gene: TRBV5-4
J gene: TRBJ2-2
CDR3 length: 15
clone size: few
D gene: TRBD2
CDR3 DNA: TGTGCCAGCAGCTCTCCTAGCGGGAGTTTGAGGGAGCTGTTTTTT
CDR3 protein: CASSSPSGSLRELFF

V gene: TRBV7-3
J gene: TRBJ1-1
CDR3 length: 12
clone size: -
D gene: -
CDR3 DNA: TGTGCCAGCAGCTTAGATAGGGTCCTCCTTTTCTTT
CDR3 protein: CASSLDRVLLFF

V gene: TRBV7-9
J gene: TRBJ2-5
CDR3 length: 14
clone size: -
D gene: TRBD2
CDR3 DNA: TGTGCCAGCAGCTTAGGAGGCGGGGGAGAGACCCAGTACTTC
CDR3 protein: CASSLGGGGETQYF

V gene: TRBV5-1
J gene: TRBJ1-2
CDR3 length: 15
clone size: few
D gene: -
CDR3 DNA: TGCGCCAGCAGCTTGGATCCAGGGCCTGGAGAGGGCTACACCTTC
CDR3 protein: CASSLDPGPGEGYTF

V gene: TRBV10-3
J gene: TRBJ2-4
CDR3 length: 14
clone size: many
D gene: -
CDR3 DNA: TGTGCCATCAGTGTGGGAGGGGGCCAAAACATTCAGTACTTC
CDR3 protein: CAISVGGGQNIQYF